One and the same sample provided the 28 T cell receptor beta chains below, sequenced in a study of beta chain features in type 1 diabetes. Study observations and caveats: TCRB CDR3 length was moderately but significantly reduced in all four CD4+ subsets of Type 1 diabetes patients.

All of the isolated RNA was reverse transcribed, so expressed TCRB transcripts were sequenced. The method was immunoSEQ multiplex PCR; TCRdb's version includes in-frame clones alone and lacks a portion of them. The profile shows about 390,000 clones, around 10% of them singletons. Their target antigens are unknown. The sequenced material came from central memory CD4+ T cells from blood. The receptors were sampled from a man under 40 with type 1 diabetes.

This clone came up a few times. The chain carries TRBV6-1 and TRBJ2-5, with TRBD2 identical over 9 bases. CDR3 size: 15 residues. CDR1 is MNHNS and CDR2 is SASEGT in the germline V gene. Unmatched junction bases numbered 11, after V lost 7 bases and J lost 5 bases. The CDR3 here is CASTLAGSGLETQYF. The CDR3 DNA sequence: TGTGCCAGCACCCTAGCGGGATCAGGTCTCGAGACCCAGTACTTC.

This clone was recorded a few times. The chain is built from TRBV7-2 and TRBJ1-4; a weak D match, TRBD1 (5 bases). CDR1 is SGHTA, CDR2 FQGNSA, per germline. Trimming cost V 1 base and J 7 bases, with 16 bases left between them. CDR3 length equals 16 residues. The CDR3 nucleotides are TGTGCCAGCAGCTTAGTCGTGGGGGGGAGTGGTGAAAAACTGTTTTTT. Its translation is CASSLVVGGSGEKLFF.

The genes are TRBV11-2 and TRBJ2-3, with 12 bases matching TRBD2. The CDR3 is 14 residues long. Germline V CDR1 and CDR2: SGHAT, FQNNGV. The V gene end was trimmed by 5 bases and the J gene end by 10 bases; junction bases not matched to a gene: 7. Written as DNA, the CDR3 is TGTGCCAGCAGCCGACTAGCGGGAGAGGTTGCGCAGTATTTT. Translating gives CASSRLAGEVAQYF.

This clone was detected only a few times. CDR3 amino acids: CASRDVGSGGYTF. CDR3 sequence (DNA): TGTGCCAGCAGAGACGTGGGGTCGGGAGGCTACACCTTC. The V gene is TRBV28, the J gene TRBJ1-2; D remains unclear. The CDR3 length is 13 residues. V was pared by 6 bases and J by 8 bases, with 16 bases between. Germline CDR1 reads MDHEN; CDR2 reads SYDVKM.

J is TRBJ2-2 and V is TRBV5-1, with 7 bases lining up with TRBD1. V gave up 6 bases and J gave up 2 bases; unmatched junction bases: 7. This CDR3 comprises 15 residues. Germline CDR1 reads SGHRS; CDR2 reads YFSETQ. The CDR3 loop reads CASTSTGTNTGELFF. CDR3 DNA sequence: TGCGCCAGCACCTCGACAGGGACAAACACCGGGGAGCTGTTTTTT.

This clone was seen only a few times. This chain joins TRBV6-4 and TRBJ1-5; TRBD1 aligns across 8 bases. The V gene's germline CDR1 is MRHNA and CDR2 SNTAGT. The CDR3 runs 15 residues. The trim removed 6 bases at V and 7 bases at J, leaving 11 bases unmatched. The DNA for the CDR3 is TGTGCCAGCAGCATCACCGGACAGGGAGGGCAGCCCCAGCATTTT. It yields the protein CASSITGQGGQPQHF.

The sample holds a few counts of this clone. This sequence joins TRBV11-2 and TRBJ1-5; D is ambiguous. V lost 5 bases and J 7 bases, leaving 15 bases between the germline ends. CDR3 length: 14 amino acids. Germline values: CDR1 SGHAT, CDR2 FQNNGV. The CDR3 bases are TGTGCCAGCAGCCCAACCACGGGTGGGCAGCCCCAGCATTTT. This gives the protein CASSPTTGGQPQHF. Full variable domain (missing parts from reference TRBV11-2 and TRBJ1-5): EAGVAQSPRYKIIEKRQSVAFWCNPISGHATLYWYQQILGQGPKLLIQFQNNGVVDDSQLPKDRFSAERLKGVDSTLKIQPAKLEDSAVYLCASSPTTGGQPQHFGDGTRLSIL.

This clone showed up just a few times. The chain links TRBV4-2 to TRBJ2-1; 9 bases map to TRBD1. This CDR3 spans 16 amino acids. Losses at the gene ends were 0 bases for V and 3 bases for J; bases not matched to a gene: 3. Germline V gene sequence: CDR1 LGHNA, CDR2 YNFKEQ. In DNA form, the CDR3 reads TGTGCCAGCAGCCAAGAGGACAGGGGTTTCTACAATGAGCAGTTCTTC. It specifies CASSQEDRGFYNEQFF.

The chain links TRBV21-1 to TRBJ1-5; TRBD1, the table's D call, was not compared with the DNA. TRBV21-1 is annotated as a pseudogene. The CDR3 covers 18 residues. The CDR3 nucleotides are TGTGCCAGCAGCAAAGTCCGGGACACCCCTTATAGCAATCAGCCCCAGCATTTT. Translation gives CASSKVRDTPYSNQPQHF.

The CDR3 spells CASSLAGDPDTQYF. The DNA for the CDR3 is TGTGCCAGCAGCCTAGCGGGAGACCCAGATACGCAGTATTTT. The chain links TRBV6-1 to TRBJ2-3, with 10 bases identical to TRBD2. The germline V gene has CDR1 MNHNS and CDR2 SASEGT. This CDR3 comprises 14 residues. Unmatched junction bases numbered 4, after V lost 6 bases and J lost 4 bases.

CDR3 loop: CASSVKAAGGQGDTQYF. As DNA, the CDR3 is TGTGCCAGCAGCGTCAAAGCGGCGGGAGGGCAGGGAGATACGCAGTATTTT. The chain couples TRBV9 to TRBJ2-3; 9 nucleotides line up with TRBD2. Germline V gene lookup returns CDR1 SGDLS and CDR2 YYNGEE. The CDR3 spans 17 residues. Trimming at V came to 2 bases and at J to 5 bases, leaving 12 bases not matched to a gene.

There are a few counts of this clone. The chain carries TRBV27 and TRBJ1-2, with D maybe TRBD1 (6 bases). Germline CDR1 reads MNHEY; CDR2 reads SMNVEV (reference sequence). V lost 2 bases and J 8 bases, leaving 12 bases between the germline ends. The CDR3 spans 13 residues. The DNA for the CDR3 is TGTGCCAGCAGTTTACAGCAGGGGTTGGGCTACACCTTC. Translation gives CASSLQQGLGYTF.

V and J are TRBV4-1 and TRBJ1-3, with TRBD1 identical over 8 bases. J gave up 4 bases and V 3 bases, and 5 bases lay outside the gene matches. The CDR3 has 15 amino acids. Germline V gives CDR1 MGHRA, CDR2 YSYEKL. The DNA for the CDR3 is TGCGCCAGCAGCCAGAGGACAGGGCCCGGAAACACCATATATTTT. This gives the protein CASSQRTGPGNTIYF.

A few counts support this clone. The chain has TRBV9 and TRBJ2-1, with D hard to call. Deletions cut 3 bases from V and 8 bases from J, with 12 bases between. CDR1 is SGDLS and CDR2 is YYNGEE in the germline V gene. The CDR3 consists of 13 residues. The chain's CDR3 is CASSGYGSDEQFF. The CDR3 DNA reads as TGTGCCAGCAGCGGTTACGGGTCGGATGAGCAGTTCTTC.

The chain joins TRBV6-5 to TRBJ2-5; D possibly corresponds to TRBD1 (6 bases). CDR1 MNHEY and CDR2 SVGAGI come from the germline V gene. This CDR3 is 14 amino acids long. With 6 bases removed from V and 3 bases from J, the gap between germline ends came to 14 bases. CDR3: CASSRTQGEETQYF. Here the CDR3 DNA reads TGTGCCAGCAGCCGCACACAGGGTGAAGAGACCCAGTACTTC.

In this sample, this clone turned up a few times. This rearrangement joins TRBV6-6 to TRBJ2-5; 9 bases map to TRBD1. In germline, CDR1 is MNHNY, CDR2 SVGAGI (reference sequence). The CDR3 has 15 amino acids. V shed 4 bases, J shed 5 bases, and the junction held 8 bases outside the gene matches. This chain's CDR3 is CASSSDRGSGETQYF. The CDR3 DNA reads as TGTGCCAGCAGTTCGGACAGGGGTTCGGGGGAGACCCAGTACTTC.

This clone has only a few counts. The genes are TRBV4-3 and TRBJ2-5; tentatively, D is TRBD1 (6 bases). The V end was cut by 1 base, the J end by 6 bases, with 15 bases between. Germline CDR1 reads LGHNA; CDR2 reads YSLEER. CDR3 length: 15 residues. The CDR3 DNA follows: TGCGCCAGCAGCCAAGCCTTACAGGGCACCCAGACCCAGTACTTC. As protein: CASSQALQGTQTQYF.

J is TRBJ1-2 and V is TRBV7-9, with D hard to call. The CDR3 runs 12 residues. Germline CDR1 and CDR2: SEHNR and FQNEAQ (reference sequence). Trimming removed 5 bases from V and 8 bases from J, with 12 bases in between. This CDR3 reads CASSRDQRGYTF. The CDR3 nucleotides are TGTGCCAGCAGCAGAGACCAAAGGGGCTACACCTTC.

This clone was observed a handful of times. Other nucleotide sequences in the sample specify the same CDR3. The genes are TRBV4-2 and TRBJ2-3, with 7 positions matching TRBD2. The CDR3 contains 17 residues. Trimming at V came to 1 base and at J to 3 bases, leaving 10 bases not matched to a gene. CDR1 and CDR2 from the germline V gene are LGHNA and YNFKEQ. The chain's CDR3 is CASSQVLAGVETDTQYF. Written as DNA, the CDR3 is TGTGCCAGCAGCCAAGTACTCGCGGGAGTAGAGACAGATACGCAGTATTTT.

This chain uses TRBV7-2 with TRBJ2-7; 11 bases fit TRBD2. Germline CDR1 SGHTA, CDR2 FQGNSA. V shed 5 bases, J shed 0 bases, and the junction held 6 bases outside the gene matches. The CDR3 has 16 residues. This CDR3 is CASSRSSGGSSYEQYF. CDR3 in DNA: TGTGCCAGCAGCCGGTCTAGCGGGGGGAGCTCCTACGAGCAGTACTTC. Drawing the rest from reference TRBV7-2 and TRBJ2-7, the complete variable domain is GAGVSQSPSNKVTEKGKDVELRCDPISGHTALYWYRQSLGQGLEFLIYFQGNSAPDKSGLPSDRFSAERTGGSVSTLTIQRTQQEDSAVYLCASSRSSGGSSYEQYFGPGTRLTVT.

This clone has a handful of counts. The chain carries TRBV7-2 and TRBJ2-3; weak D call: TRBD2 (5 bases). V lost 5 bases and J lost 8, with 11 bases in between. CDR3 length: 12 amino acids. Germline V gives CDR1 SGHTA, CDR2 FQGNSA. The CDR3 coding sequence is TGTGCCAGCAGCCCCTTCGAGGGTACGCAGTATTTT. Amino acid sequence: CASSPFEGTQYF.

Regarding this clone: Its ends do not fully match the called genes, so a read error is possible. The rearrangement links TRBV30 to TRBJ1-2; D is unclear. Germline CDR1 reads GTSNPN; CDR2 reads SVGIG (reference sequence). The CDR3 totals 13 residues. The chain's CDR3 is CAWSVMDNYGHTF. The DNA of the CDR3 is TGTGCCTGGAGTGTAATGGATAACTATGGCCACACCTTC.

The gene calls are TRBV5-4 and TRBJ2-7; D is unresolved. CDR3 length equals 12 residues. Germline assignment: CDR1 SGHNT and CDR2 YYREEE (reference sequence). The V and J ends lost 2 bases and 7 bases respectively, with 10 bases between them. CDR3 protein: CASSFPGREQYF. The CDR3 DNA follows: TGTGCCAGCAGCTTCCCCGGAAGGGAGCAGTACTTC.

The rearrangement uses TRBV7-8 and TRBJ2-1; D is possibly TRBD1 (5 bases). Germline V lookup: CDR1 SGHVS, CDR2 FQNEAQ. With 7 bases removed from V and 1 base from J, the gap between germline ends came to 11 bases. This CDR3 has 14 amino acids. CDR3 nucleotides: TGTGCCAGCATCCAGGGTGGGTCCTACAATGAGCAGTTCTTC. Its protein is CASIQGGSYNEQFF.

This clone was seen only a few times. This chain connects TRBV5-4 to TRBJ2-1; no reliable D call. Trimming removed 1 base at V and 2 bases at J, with 13 bases between. The V gene's germline CDR1 is SGHNT and CDR2 YYREEE (reference sequence). CDR3 length: 16 residues. The CDR3 nucleotides are TGTGCCAGCAGCTTGTTTGCGCATCTCCCCTACAATGAGCAGTTCTTC. This encodes CASSLFAHLPYNEQFF.

In this sample, this clone turned up a few times. The CDR3: CASSLTATANYGYTF. In nucleotides, the CDR3 is TGCGCCAGCAGCTTGACAGCGACAGCTAACTATGGCTACACCTTC. This chain links TRBV5-1 with TRBJ1-2; a weak D match, TRBD1 (5 bases). The CDR3 runs 15 residues. The germline CDR1 and CDR2 sequences are SGHRS and YFSETQ. V was clipped by 1 base and J by 0 bases, with 10 bases between them.

The sample holds a few counts of this clone. This sequence joins TRBV28 and TRBJ1-3, with TRBD1 identical over 7 bases. V gave up 5 bases and J gave up 7 bases; unmatched junction bases: 11. In germline, CDR1 is MDHEN, CDR2 SYDVKM. The CDR3 extends over 15 amino acids. The CDR3 DNA reads as TGTGCCAGCAGTCAGGGGGGTGGAAAAGGGAACACCATATATTTT. It translates to CASSQGGGKGNTIYF.

The CDR3 protein is CASSPNNNQPQHF. CDR3 in DNA: TGTGCCAGCAGCCCAAATAACAATCAGCCCCAGCATTTT. This sequence joins TRBV7-3 and TRBJ1-5; unclear D gene. Trimming left V 5 bases short and J 3 bases short, with 8 bases between. The germline CDR1 and CDR2 sequences are SGHTA and FQGTGA. This CDR3 region has 13 residues.